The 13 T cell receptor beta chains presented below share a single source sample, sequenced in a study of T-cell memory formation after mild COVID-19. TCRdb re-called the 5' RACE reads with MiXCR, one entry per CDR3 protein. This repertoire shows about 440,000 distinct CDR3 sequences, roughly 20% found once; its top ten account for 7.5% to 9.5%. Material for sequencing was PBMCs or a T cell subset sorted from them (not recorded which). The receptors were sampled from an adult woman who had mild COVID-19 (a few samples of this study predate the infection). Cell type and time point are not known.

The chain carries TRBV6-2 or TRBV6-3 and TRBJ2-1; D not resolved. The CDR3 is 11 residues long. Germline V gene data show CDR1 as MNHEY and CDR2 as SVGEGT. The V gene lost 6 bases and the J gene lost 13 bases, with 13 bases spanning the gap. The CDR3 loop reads CASSLARHQFF. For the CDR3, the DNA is TGTGCCAGCAGCCTCGCCAGGCACCAGTTCTTC.

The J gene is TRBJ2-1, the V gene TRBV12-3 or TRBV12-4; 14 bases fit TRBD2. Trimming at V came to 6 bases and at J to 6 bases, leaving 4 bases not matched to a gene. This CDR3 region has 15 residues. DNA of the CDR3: TGTGCCAGCAGACTCGGGACTAGCGGGGGCAATGAGCAGTTCTTC. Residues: CASRLGTSGGNEQFF.

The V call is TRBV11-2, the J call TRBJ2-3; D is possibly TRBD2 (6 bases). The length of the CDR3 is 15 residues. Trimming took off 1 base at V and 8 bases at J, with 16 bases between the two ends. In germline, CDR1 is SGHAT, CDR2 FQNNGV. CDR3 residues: CASSLGGAAVSTQYF. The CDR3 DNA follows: TGTGCCAGCAGCTTAGGCGGGGCTGCGGTGAGTACGCAGTATTTT.

CDR3 region: CASRDLSGRTEAFF. CDR3 bases: TGTGCCAGCAGAGACTTGTCAGGGAGAACTGAAGCTTTCTTT. The gene calls are TRBV12-3 or TRBV12-4 and TRBJ1-1; tentatively, D is TRBD1 (5 bases). Trimming cost V 6 bases and J 5 bases, with 16 bases left between them. The CDR3 contains 14 residues.

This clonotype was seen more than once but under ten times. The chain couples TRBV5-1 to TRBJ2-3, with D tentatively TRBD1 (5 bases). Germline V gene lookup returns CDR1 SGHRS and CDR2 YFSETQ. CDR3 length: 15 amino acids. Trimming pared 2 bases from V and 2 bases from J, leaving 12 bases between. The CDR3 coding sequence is TGCGCCAGCAGCTTAGGGGTCCGAAACACAGATACGCAGTATTTT. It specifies CASSLGVRNTDTQYF.

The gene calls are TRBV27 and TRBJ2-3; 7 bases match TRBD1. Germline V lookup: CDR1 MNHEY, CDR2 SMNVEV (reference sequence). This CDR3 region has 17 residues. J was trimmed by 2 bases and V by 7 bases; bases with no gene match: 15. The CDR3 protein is CASIRKGGLFNTDTQYF. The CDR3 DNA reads TGTGCCAGCATCCGAAAAGGGGGCCTATTTAACACAGATACGCAGTATTTT.

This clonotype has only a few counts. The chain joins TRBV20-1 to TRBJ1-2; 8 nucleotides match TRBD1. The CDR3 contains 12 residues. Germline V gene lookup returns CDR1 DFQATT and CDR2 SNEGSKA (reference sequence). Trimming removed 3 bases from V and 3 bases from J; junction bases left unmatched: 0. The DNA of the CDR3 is TGCAGTGCTAGGGACAGGGACTATGGCTACACCTTC. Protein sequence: CSARDRDYGYTF.

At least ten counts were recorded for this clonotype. CDR3 sequence reads: CASSQDPKQTQYF. The CDR3 region has the DNA TGTGCCAGCAGCCAAGATCCCAAGCAGACCCAGTACTTC. This chain links TRBV3-1 with TRBJ2-5, with D unresolved. Trimming took 0 bases from V and 6 from J, leaving 8 bases between them. This CDR3 comprises 13 residues. Looked up from germline, CDR1 is LGHDT and CDR2 is YNNKEL (reference sequence).

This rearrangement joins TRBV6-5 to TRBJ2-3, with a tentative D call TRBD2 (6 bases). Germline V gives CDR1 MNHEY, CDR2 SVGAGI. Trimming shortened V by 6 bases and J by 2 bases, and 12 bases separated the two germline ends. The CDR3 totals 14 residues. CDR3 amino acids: CASRAEGFTDTQYF. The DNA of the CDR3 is TGTGCCAGCAGGGCGGAGGGCTTCACAGATACGCAGTATTTT.

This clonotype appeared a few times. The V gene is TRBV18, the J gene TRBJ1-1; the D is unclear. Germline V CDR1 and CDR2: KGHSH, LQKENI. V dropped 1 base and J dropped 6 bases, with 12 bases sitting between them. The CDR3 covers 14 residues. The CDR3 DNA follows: TGTGCCAGCTCACCACGAGAGGGAGAGGCTGAAGCTTTCTTT. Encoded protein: CASSPREGEAEAFF.

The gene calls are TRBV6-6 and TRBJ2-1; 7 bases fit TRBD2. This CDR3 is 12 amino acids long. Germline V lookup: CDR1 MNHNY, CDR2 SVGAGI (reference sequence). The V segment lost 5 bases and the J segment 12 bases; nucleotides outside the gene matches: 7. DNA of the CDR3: TGTGCCAGCAGTCAATCGGGACTACGGCAGTTCTTC. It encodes CASSQSGLRQFF.

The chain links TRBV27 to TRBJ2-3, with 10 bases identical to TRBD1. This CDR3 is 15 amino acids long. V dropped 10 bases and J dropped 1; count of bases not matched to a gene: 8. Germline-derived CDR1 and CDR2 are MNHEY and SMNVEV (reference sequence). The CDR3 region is CAIGAGTGGTDTQYF. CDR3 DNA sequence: TGTGCCATCGGCGCCGGGACAGGGGGCACAGATACGCAGTATTTT.

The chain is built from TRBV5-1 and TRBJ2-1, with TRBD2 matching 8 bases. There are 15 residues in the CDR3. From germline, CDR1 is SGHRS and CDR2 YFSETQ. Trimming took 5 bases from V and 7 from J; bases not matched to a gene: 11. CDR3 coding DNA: TGCGCCAGCAGGCGGGAACCGGGACTAGTAAATGAGCAGTTCTTC. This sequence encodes CASRREPGLVNEQFF.